Sequencing of this TCR beta chain was carried out in a study of blood T cell repertoires in COVID-19 (dated by TCRdb to 2018 to 2020). The study in broad terms: Samples from collaborators originated in the United States, Italy and Spain and spanned both the acute and convalescent phases of COVID-19. The material from the prospective study consisted of cDNA or gDNA derived from T cells, B-cell-depleted T cells, or PBMCs. A de-identified subject ID, COVID-19 status, age in years and sex were almost always included in the sample metadata. HLA class I and class II types, where available, came from metadata supplied by the sample provider rather than from assay-based typing. The samples were drawn from two sources: the first 160 participants of the ongoing ImmuneRACE study, and over 1,000 subjects contributed by 6 global collaborators. The repertoires were released in a freely available public database meant as a resource for research on the immune response to SARS-CoV-2. The dataset comprised deeply sampled blood TCRbeta repertoires from subjects exposed to, actively infected with, or recovered from COVID-19.

Note on this clone: The specificity of this receptor is unknown. No base qualities exist here, and no much larger clone lies one base off it.

The study at large found these results: How much clinical and demographic metadata was included differed by source and by participant, and the metadata was provided uncurated.

TCRbeta CDR3 regions were amplified from genomic DNA using the immunoSEQ Assay, a bias-controlled multiplex PCR. In the paper's pipeline: Nucleated cell counts per sample were estimated from amplification of reference gene primers within the assay. Sequence reads were collapsed and filtered to measure the absolute abundance of every unique TCRbeta CDR3 rearrangement. For each sample, productive Simpson clonality was calculated as the square root of Simpson's diversity index over productive rearrangements. As stored in TCRdb, this immuneACCESS dataset retains in-frame rearrangements with V and J assigned. A fraction of the clones does not appear; measured against another copy, unresolved V genes explain less than half of the discrepancy, and the remainder lacks a known reason. V, J and clone size reflect that table, while D and trimming were determined from the DNA. This sample is represented by about 260,000 clones; roughly 86% of them were singletons. Approximately 9.8% of the sample is in the top ten clones.

A second Seattle source provided samples from volunteer blood donors who had recovered from COVID-19. Collaborating institutions collected whole blood in K2EDTA tubes following their own protocols. For TCRbeta analysis, collaborators shipped samples in one of three forms: frozen whole blood, isolated PBMCs, or DNA extracted from either of those sample types. From cysteine to phenylalanine, the CDR3 is 14 amino acids long. The sequence is cut down to CDR3 DNA, 42 bases in frame from base 1. CDR1 and CDR2 are drawn from the germline V gene (reference sequence): MNHEY, SMNVEV. The V end loses 6 bases and the J end loses 5 bases, and a stretch of 17 bases separates them.

The V gene is TRBV27 and the J gene is TRBJ2-7; TRBD1 might be the D gene, on 6 matching bases. The TCR comes from a man aged 40-49 years who had recovered from COVID-19. Source material: peripheral blood. CDR3 protein: CASRETGQFDEQYF. The nucleotide sequence is given as TGTGCCAGCAGGGAGACAGGTCAGTTCGACGAGCAGTACTTC.